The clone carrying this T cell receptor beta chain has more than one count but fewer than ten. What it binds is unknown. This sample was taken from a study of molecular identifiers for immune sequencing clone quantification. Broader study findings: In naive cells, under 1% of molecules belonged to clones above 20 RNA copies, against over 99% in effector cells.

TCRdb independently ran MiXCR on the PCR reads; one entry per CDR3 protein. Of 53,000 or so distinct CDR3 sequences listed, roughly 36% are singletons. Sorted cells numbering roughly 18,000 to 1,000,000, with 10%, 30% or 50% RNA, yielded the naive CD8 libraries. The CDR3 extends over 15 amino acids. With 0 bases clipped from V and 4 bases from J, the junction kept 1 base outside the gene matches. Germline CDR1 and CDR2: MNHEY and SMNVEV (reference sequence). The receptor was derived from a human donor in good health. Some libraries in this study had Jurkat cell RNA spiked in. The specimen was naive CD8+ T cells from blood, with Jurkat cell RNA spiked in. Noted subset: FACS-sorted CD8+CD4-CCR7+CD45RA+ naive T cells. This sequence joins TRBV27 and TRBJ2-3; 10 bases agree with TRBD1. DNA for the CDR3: TGTGCCAGCAGTTTATCGACAGGGGGCCCAGATACGCAGTATTTT. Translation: CASSLSTGGPDTQYF.